This T cell receptor beta chain was sequenced in a study of T cells after posttransplantation cyclophosphamide. CDR3 length equals 14 residues. Trimming removed 5 bases at V and 8 bases at J, with 13 bases between. Germline-derived CDR1 and CDR2 are MNHNS and SASEGT. Findings and caveats of the study: Later post-transplant blood repertoires were often dominated by donor CD8+ memory clones. Skin or GI-infiltrating T cells shared few TRB sequences with blood. Recipient CMV seropositivity and CMV reactivation strongly tracked TRB clonality.

Only a few counts were recorded for this clone. Its specificity is unknown. Here immunoSEQ multiplex PCR was the method, and the copy in TCRdb shows in-frame clones only, minus some. The specimen has some 39,000 clones, none found just once. Specimen: PBMCs. The sequence came from a girl aged 5 to 17 in good health, CMV-negative, and a related stem cell transplant donor. The chain recombines TRBV6-1 with TRBJ1-6; no clear D gene. CDR3: CASSREAPYSPLHF. The CDR3 DNA reads as TGTGCCAGCAGTCGGGAGGCACCATATTCACCCCTCCACTTT.